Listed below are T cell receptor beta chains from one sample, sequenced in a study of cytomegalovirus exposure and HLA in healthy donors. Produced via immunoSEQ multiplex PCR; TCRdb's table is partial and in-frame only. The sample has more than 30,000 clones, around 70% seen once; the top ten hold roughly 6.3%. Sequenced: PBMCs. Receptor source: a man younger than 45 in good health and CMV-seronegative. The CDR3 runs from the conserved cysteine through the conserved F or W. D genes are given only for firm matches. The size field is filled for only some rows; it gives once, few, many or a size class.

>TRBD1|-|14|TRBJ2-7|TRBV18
CASSRLKTGDEQYF
TGTGCCAGCTCACGACTAAAAACAGGGGACGAGCAGTACTTC
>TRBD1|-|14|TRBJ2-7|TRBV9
CASSPSTGDYEQYF
TGTGCCAGCAGCCCAAGCACAGGGGACTACGAGCAGTACTTC
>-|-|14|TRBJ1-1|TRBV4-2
CASSQDYGAWKAFF
TGTGCCAGCAGCCAAGATTATGGGGCGTGGAAAGCTTTCTTT
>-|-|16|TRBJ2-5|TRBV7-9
CASSLGASSELETQYF
TGTGCCAGCAGCTTAGGGGCTAGCTCCGAATTGGAGACCCAGTACTTC
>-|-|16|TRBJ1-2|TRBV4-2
CASRTDSSPLNYGYTF
TGTGCCAGCAGAACGGACAGTTCCCCCCTTAACTATGGCTACACCTTC
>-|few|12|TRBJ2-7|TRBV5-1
CASSGSGYEQYF
TGCGCCAGCAGCGGTAGCGGCTACGAGCAGTACTTC
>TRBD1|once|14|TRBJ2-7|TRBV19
CATKMSGTGVEQYF
TGTGCCACGAAGATGTCCGGGACAGGGGTCGAGCAGTACTTC
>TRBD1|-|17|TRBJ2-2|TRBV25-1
CASSESAGGFNTGELFF
TGTGCCAGCAGTGAATCGGCAGGGGGCTTCAACACCGGGGAGCTGTTTTTT
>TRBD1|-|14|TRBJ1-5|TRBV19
CASSIRDRDQPQHF
TGTGCCAGTAGTATCCGGGACAGGGATCAGCCCCAGCATTTT
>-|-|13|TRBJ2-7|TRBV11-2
CASSSMSSYEQYF
TGTGCCAGCAGCTCCATGAGCTCCTACGAGCAGTACTTC
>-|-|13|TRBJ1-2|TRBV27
CASSVHRFDGYTF
TGTGCCAGCAGCGTACACCGATTTGATGGCTACACCTTC
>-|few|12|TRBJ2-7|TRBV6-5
CASSSPGYEQYF
TGTGCCAGCAGTTCCCCGGGCTACGAGCAGTACTTC
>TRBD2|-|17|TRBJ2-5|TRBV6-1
CASSESGAGYGGGTQYF
TGTGCCAGCAGTGAATCAGGAGCGGGGTACGGGGGGGGGACCCAGTACTTC
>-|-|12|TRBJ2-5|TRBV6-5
CASSNSKETQYF
TGTGCCAGCAGTAACAGTAAGGAGACCCAGTACTTC
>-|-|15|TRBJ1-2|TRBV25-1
CASTRGGNANYGYTF
TGTGCCAGCACTCGGGGAGGCAACGCTAACTATGGCTACACCTTC
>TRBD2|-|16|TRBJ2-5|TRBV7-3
CASSIGTSGGQETQYF
TGTGCCAGCAGCATCGGGACTAGCGGGGGGCAAGAGACCCAGTACTTC
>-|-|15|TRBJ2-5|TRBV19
CASSSRVAAQETQYF
TGTGCCAGTAGTTCCCGAGTAGCGGCACAAGAGACCCAGTACTTC
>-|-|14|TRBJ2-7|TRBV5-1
CASSLDTTSYERYF
TGCGCCAGCAGCTTGGATACGACCTCCTACGAGCGGTACTTC
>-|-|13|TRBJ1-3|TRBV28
CASSSGLGVSIYF
TGTGCCAGCAGTTCAGGCCTCGGCGTTTCCATATATTTT
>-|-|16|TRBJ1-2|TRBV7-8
CASSLVQGRQGYGYTF
TGTGCCAGCAGCTTAGTGCAGGGTAGGCAGGGTTATGGCTACACCTTC
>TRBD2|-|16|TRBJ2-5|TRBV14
CASSQQLAGSQETQYF
TGTGCCAGCAGCCAACAGCTAGCGGGATCACAAGAGACCCAGTACTTC
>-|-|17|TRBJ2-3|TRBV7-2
CASSSYGIAAKRDTQYF
TGTGCCAGCAGCTCATACGGTATAGCGGCCAAGAGAGATACGCAGTATTTT
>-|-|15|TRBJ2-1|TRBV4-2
CASSQASQDYNEQFF
TGTGCCAGCAGCCAAGCGTCTCAGGACTACAATGAGCAGTTCTTC
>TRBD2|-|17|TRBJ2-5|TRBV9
CASSSTPTTSGAETQYF
TGTGCCAGCAGCTCTACCCCGACGACTAGCGGGGCGGAGACCCAGTACTTC
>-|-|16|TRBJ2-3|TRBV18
CASSPGQGGYTDTQYF
TGTGCCAGCTCACCAGGGCAGGGGGGATACACAGATACGCAGTATTTT
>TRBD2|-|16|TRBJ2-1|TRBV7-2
CASRDRSGTSRSEQFF
TGTGCCAGCAGAGACAGGTCCGGGACTAGCCGGAGTGAGCAGTTCTTC
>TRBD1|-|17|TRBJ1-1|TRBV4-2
CASSRLRDRGWNTEAFF
TGTGCCAGCAGCCGCCTCCGGGACAGGGGATGGAACACTGAAGCTTTCTTT
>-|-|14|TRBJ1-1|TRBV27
CASSSGNMNTEAFF
TGTGCCAGCAGCTCCGGGAATATGAACACTGAAGCTTTCTTT
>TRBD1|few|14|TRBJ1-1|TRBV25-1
CASSAGQGNTEAFF
TGTGCCAGCAGTGCGGGACAGGGAAACACTGAAGCTTTCTTT
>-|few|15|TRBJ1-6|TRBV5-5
CASSPPSSYNSPLHF
TGTGCCAGCAGCCCTCCGAGCTCCTATAATTCACCCCTCCACTTT
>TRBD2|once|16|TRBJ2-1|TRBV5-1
CASSLDLAGGHNEQFF
TGCGCCAGCAGCTTGGATCTAGCGGGGGGGCACAATGAGCAGTTCTTC
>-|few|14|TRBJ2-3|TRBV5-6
CASSLGPGTDTQYF
TGTGCCAGCAGCTTGGGGCCAGGCACAGATACGCAGTATTTT
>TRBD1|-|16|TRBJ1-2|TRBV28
CASSDRTGLDNYGYTF
TGTGCCAGCAGTGACCGGACAGGGCTCGATAACTATGGCTACACCTTC
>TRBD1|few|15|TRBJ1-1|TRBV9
CASSATGGRGAEAFF
TGTGCCAGCAGCGCTACCGGAGGCAGGGGGGCTGAAGCTTTCTTT
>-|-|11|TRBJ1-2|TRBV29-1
CRAWGGYGYTF
TGCAGAGCCTGGGGGGGGTATGGCTACACCTTC
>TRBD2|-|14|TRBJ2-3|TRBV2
CASSVREGWDTQYF
TGTGCCAGTAGCGTGCGGGAGGGCTGGGATACGCAGTATTTT
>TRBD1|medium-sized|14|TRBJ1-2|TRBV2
CAVTWTGVGYGYTF
TGTGCCGTAACGTGGACAGGGGTAGGGTATGGCTACACCTTC
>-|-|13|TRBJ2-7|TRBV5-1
CASSFGLNYEQYF
TGCGCCAGCAGCTTCGGTCTGAACTACGAGCAGTACTTC
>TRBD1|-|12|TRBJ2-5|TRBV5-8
CASNRQGVTQYF
TGTGCCAGCAACCGACAGGGTGTGACCCAGTACTTC
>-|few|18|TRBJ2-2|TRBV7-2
CASSLVQGLAANTGELFF
TGTGCCAGCAGCTTAGTCCAGGGGCTAGCGGCTAACACCGGGGAGCTGTTTTTT
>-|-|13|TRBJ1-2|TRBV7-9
CSSSFDESGGYTF
TGTTCCAGCAGCTTCGATGAAAGCGGTGGCTACACCTTC
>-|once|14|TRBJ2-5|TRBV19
CASSPRTVQETQYF
TGTGCCAGTAGTCCAAGGACAGTCCAAGAGACCCAGTACTTC
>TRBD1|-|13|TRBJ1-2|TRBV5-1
CASRPQGAYGYTF
TGCGCCAGCAGGCCGCAGGGGGCCTATGGCTACACCTTC
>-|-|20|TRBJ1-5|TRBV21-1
CASSPSPRAQGICCNQPQHF
TGTGCCAGCAGCCCAAGTCCCCGGGCACAGGGGATTTGTTGCAATCAGCCCCAGCATTTT
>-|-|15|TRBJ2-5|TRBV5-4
CASSPGPSVGETQYF
TGTGCCAGCAGCCCGGGCCCTAGCGTCGGAGAGACCCAGTACTTC
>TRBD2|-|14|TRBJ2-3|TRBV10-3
CAAGAGGVTDTQYF
TGTGCCGCCGGGGCGGGGGGGGTCACAGATACGCAGTATTTT
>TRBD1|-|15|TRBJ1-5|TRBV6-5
CASSRLGTENQPQHF
TGTGCCAGCAGTCGCCTGGGGACAGAAAATCAGCCCCAGCATTTT
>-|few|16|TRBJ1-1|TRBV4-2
CASSQKAGLMNTEAFF
TGTGCCAGCAGCCAAAAAGCGGGACTCATGAACACTGAAGCTTTCTTT
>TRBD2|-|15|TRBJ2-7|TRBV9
CASSETSGRNYEQYF
TGTGCCAGCAGCGAGACTAGCGGGAGGAATTACGAGCAGTACTTC
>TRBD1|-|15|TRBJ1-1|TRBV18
CASSRVGQGNTEAFF
TGTGCCAGCTCACGCGTCGGACAGGGGAACACTGAAGCTTTCTTT
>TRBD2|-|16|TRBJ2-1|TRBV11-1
CASSPGLAPAYNEQFF
TGTGCCAGCAGCCCAGGACTAGCCCCGGCGTACAATGAGCAGTTCTTC
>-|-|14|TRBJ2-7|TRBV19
CASSISPSGYEQYF
TGTGCCAGTAGTATCTCGCCGTCCGGCTACGAGCAGTACTTC